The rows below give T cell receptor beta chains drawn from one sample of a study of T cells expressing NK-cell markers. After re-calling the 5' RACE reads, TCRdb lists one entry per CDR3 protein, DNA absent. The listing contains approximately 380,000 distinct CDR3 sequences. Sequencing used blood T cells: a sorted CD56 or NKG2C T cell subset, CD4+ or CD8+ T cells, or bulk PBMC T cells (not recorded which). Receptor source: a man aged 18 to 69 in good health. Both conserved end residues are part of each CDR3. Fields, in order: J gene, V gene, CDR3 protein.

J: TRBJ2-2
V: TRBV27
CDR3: CASSLRRQGANTGELFF

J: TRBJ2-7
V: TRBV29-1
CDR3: CSGGTEYEQYF

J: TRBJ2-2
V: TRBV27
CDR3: CASSRLGTAFTGELFF

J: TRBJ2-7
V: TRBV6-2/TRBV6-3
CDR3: CASTWDPSEEQYF

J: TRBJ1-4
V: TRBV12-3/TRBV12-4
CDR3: CASSLSPPEKLFF

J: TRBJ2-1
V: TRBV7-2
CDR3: CASSLAGRGGSDEQFF

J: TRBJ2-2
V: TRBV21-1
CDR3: CASTRTENTGELFF

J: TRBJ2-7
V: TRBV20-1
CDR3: CSAKRDSSSYEQYF

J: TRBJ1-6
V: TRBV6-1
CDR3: CASTRTGGTNSPLHF

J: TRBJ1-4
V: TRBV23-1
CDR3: CANQGHNEKLFF

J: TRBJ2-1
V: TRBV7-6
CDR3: CASSPLSGQGYNEQFF

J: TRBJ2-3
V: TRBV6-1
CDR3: CASSESGRGKTDTQYF

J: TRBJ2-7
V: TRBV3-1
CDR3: CASSPRLAGSEQYF

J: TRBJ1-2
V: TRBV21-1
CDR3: CASSKDARAPTNYGYTF

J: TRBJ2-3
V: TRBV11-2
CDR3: CASSIVWSRDTQYF

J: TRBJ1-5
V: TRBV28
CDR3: CASRSGGLRNQPQHF

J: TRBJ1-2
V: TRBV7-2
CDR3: CASSLLSGGAGGYTF

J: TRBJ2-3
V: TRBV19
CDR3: CASSIRGGGASIADTQYF

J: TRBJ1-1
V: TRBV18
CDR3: CASSSRIGGAEAFF

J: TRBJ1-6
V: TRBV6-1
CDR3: CASSPGPEGNSPLHF

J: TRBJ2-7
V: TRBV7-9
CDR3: CASSKRLPVKERDEQYF

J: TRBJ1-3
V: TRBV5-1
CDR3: CASTKDRPSGNTIYF

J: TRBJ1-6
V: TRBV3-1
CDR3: CASSQETANSPLHF

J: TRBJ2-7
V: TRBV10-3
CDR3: CATRDGTYEQYF

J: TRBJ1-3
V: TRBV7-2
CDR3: CASSLVGGGSSGNTIYF

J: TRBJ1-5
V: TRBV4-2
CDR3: CASSQDQGRVNQPQHF

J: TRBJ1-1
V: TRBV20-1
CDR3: CSARGGGTGAEAFF

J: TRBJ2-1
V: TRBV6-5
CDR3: CASSFGTSSLSRNEQFF

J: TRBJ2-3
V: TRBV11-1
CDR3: CASSSWNGGAGDTQYF

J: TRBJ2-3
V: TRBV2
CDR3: CASSGGWTDTQYF

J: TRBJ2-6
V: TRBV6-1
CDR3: CASRTGPGAYSGANVLTF

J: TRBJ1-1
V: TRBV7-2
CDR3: CASSLQGGDTEAFF

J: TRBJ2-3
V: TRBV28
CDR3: CASSFPGSTQYF

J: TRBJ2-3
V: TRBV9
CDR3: CAPGGTSGGDTDTQYF

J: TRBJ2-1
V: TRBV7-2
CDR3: CASSFWDGLNEQFF

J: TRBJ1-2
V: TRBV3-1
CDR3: CASSPHFGAANYGYTF

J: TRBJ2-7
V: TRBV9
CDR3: CASSVGPDSSYEQYF

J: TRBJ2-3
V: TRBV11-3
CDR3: CASSTRTSGGDTDTQYF

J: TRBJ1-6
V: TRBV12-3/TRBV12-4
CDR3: CASSLRQSSYNSPLHF

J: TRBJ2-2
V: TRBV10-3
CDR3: CAIKELVTGELFF

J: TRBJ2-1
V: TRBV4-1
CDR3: CASSVHYNEQFF

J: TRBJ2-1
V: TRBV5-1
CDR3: CASYTHGQGVGEQFF

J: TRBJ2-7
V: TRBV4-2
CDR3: CASSQDVAGALGEQYF

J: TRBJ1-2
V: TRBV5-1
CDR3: CASSSRGTGTDGYTF

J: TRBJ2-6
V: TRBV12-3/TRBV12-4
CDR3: CASSLARGGRGSLGANVLTF

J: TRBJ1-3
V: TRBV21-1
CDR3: CASSRAGNTIYF

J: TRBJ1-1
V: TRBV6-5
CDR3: CASSYTINTGTANTEAFF

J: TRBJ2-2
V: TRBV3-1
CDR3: CASSRTGGGSGELFF

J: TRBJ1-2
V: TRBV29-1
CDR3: CSVSPRASRGYTF

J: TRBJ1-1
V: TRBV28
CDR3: CASSLFGVLYTEAFF

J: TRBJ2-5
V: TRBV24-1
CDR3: CATSDLALTGLETQYF